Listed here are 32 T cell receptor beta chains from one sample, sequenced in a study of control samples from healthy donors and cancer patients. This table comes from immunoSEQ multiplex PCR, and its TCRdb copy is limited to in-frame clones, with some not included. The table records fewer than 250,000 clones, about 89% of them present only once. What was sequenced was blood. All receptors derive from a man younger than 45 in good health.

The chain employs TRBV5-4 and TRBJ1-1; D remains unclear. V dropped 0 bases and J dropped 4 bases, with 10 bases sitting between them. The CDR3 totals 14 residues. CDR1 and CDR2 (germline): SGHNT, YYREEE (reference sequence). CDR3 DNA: TGTGCCAGCAGCTTGGATAAGGCGCGCACTGAAGCTTTCTTT. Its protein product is CASSLDKARTEAFF.

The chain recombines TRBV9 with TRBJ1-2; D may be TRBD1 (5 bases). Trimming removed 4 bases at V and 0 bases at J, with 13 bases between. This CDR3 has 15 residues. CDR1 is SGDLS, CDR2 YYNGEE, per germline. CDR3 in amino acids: CASSPDSNTNYGYTF. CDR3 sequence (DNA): TGTGCCAGCAGCCCTGACAGTAATACTAACTATGGCTACACCTTC.

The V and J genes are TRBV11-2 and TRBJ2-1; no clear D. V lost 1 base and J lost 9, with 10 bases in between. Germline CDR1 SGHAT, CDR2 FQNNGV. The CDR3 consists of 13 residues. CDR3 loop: CASSLGGSGEQFF. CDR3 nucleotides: TGTGCCAGCAGCTTAGGTGGGTCGGGTGAGCAGTTCTTC.

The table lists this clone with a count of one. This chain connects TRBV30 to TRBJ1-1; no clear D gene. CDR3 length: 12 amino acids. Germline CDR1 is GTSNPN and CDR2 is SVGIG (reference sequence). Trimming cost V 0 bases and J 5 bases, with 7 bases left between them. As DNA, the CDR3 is TGTGCCTGGAGTGTTAGTTCGACTGAAGCTTTCTTT. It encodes CAWSVSSTEAFF.

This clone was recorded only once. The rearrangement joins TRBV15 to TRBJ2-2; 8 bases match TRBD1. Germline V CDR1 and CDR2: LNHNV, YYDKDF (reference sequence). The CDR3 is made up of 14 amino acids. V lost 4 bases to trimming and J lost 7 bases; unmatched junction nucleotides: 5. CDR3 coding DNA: TGTGCCACCAGCAAACTCAGGGGGCTCGGGGAGCTGTTTTTT. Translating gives CATSKLRGLGELFF.

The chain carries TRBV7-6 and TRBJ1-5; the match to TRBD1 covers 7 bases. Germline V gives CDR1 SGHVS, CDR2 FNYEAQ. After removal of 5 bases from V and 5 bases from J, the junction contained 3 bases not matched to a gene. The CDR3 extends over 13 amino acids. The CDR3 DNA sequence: TGTGCCAGCAGCGTAGACAGGGATCAGCCCCAGCATTTT. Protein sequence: CASSVDRDQPQHF. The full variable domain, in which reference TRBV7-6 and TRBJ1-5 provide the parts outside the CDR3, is GAGVSQSPRYKVTKRGQDVALRCDPISGHVSLYWYRQALGQGPEFLTYFNYEAQQDKSGLPNDRFSAERPEGSISTLTIQRTEQRDSAMYRCASSVDRDQPQHFGDGTRLSIL.

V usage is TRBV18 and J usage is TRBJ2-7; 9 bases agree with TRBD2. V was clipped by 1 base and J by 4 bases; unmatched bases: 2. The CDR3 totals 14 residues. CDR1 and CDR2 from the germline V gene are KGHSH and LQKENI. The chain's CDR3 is CASSPQRGEYEQYF. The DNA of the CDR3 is TGTGCCAGCTCACCACAGCGGGGGGAATACGAGCAGTACTTC.

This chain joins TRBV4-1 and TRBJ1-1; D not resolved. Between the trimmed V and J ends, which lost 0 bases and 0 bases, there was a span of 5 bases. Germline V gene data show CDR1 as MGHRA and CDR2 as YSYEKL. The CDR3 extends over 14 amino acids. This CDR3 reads CASSQDSVNTEAFF. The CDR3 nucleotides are TGCGCCAGCAGCCAAGACAGTGTGAACACTGAAGCTTTCTTT.

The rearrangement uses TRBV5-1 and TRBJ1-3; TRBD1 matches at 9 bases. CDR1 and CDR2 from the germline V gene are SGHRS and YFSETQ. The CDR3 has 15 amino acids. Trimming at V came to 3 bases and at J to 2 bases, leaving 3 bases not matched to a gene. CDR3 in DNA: TGCGCCAGCAGCTCCGGGACAGGGACTGGAAACACCATATATTTT. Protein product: CASSSGTGTGNTIYF.

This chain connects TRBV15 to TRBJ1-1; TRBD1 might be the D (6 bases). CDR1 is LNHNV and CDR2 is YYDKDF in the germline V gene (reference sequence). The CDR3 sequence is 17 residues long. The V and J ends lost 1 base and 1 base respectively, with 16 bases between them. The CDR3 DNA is TGTGCCACCAGCAGAGGACAGGCCAGCTCGGGGAACACTGAAGCTTTCTTT. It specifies CATSRGQASSGNTEAFF.

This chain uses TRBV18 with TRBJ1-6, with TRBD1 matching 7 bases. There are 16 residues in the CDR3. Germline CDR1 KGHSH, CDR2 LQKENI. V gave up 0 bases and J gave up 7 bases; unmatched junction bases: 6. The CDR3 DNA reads TGTGCCAGCTCACCACCTATGGGACAGCTAAATTCACCCCTCCACTTT. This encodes CASSPPMGQLNSPLHF.

The CDR3 is CASSPGRTSGGALNEQFF. CDR3 nucleotide sequence: TGTGCCAGCAGCCCAGGGCGGACTAGCGGGGGGGCACTGAATGAGCAGTTCTTC. This sequence joins TRBV7-7 and TRBJ2-1; 15 nucleotides line up with TRBD2. The CDR3 extends over 18 amino acids. Germline V gives CDR1 SSHAT, CDR2 FNYEAQ (reference sequence). J lost 7 bases, V lost 5 bases, and 12 bases had no gene match.

The CDR3, as DNA: TGTGCCAGCAGCCAATTAGACAGGGCTTATGGCTACACCTTC. Translation: CASSQLDRAYGYTF. V gene TRBV27 combines with J gene TRBJ1-2; 7 bases match TRBD1. CDR3 size: 14 residues. Looked up from germline, CDR1 is MNHEY and CDR2 is SMNVEV (reference sequence). Trimming cost V 6 bases and J 5 bases; bases outside gene matches: 9.

CDR3 protein: CASSGATGNSPLHF. The CDR3 nucleotides are TGTGCCAGCAGTGGGGCGACTGGTAATTCACCCCTCCACTTT. The chain recombines TRBV2 with TRBJ1-6; D call uncertain. Trimming took 4 bases from V and 6 from J, leaving 10 bases between them. The germline V gene encodes CDR1 SNHLY and CDR2 FYNNEI. CDR3 length equals 14 residues. Based on the CDR3 plus reference TRBV2 and TRBJ1-6, the full variable domain is EPEVTQTPSHQVTQMGQEVILRCVPISNHLYFYWYRQILGQKVEFLVSFYNNEISEKSEIFDDQFSVERPDGSNFTLKIRSTKLEDSAMYFCASSGATGNSPLHFGNGTRLTVT.

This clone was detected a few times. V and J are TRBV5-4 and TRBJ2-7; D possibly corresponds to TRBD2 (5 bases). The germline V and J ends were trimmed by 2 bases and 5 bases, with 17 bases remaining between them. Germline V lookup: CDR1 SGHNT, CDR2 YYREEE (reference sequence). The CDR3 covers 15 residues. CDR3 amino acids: CASSFNYADWDEQYF. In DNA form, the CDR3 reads TGTGCCAGCAGCTTCAACTATGCGGACTGGGACGAGCAGTACTTC.

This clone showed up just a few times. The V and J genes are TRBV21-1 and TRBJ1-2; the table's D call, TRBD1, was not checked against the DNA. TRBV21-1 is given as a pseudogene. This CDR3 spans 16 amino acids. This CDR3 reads CASAPTRQGVNYGYTF. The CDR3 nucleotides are TGTGCCAGCGCCCCGACGCGACAGGGGGTTAACTATGGCTACACCTTC.

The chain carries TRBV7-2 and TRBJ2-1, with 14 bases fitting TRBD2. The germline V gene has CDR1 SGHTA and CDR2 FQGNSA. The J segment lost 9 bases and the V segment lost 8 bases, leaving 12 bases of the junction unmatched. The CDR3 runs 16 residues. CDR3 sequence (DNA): TGTGCCAGCCGATCCGGGACTAGCGGGGGAAGGACTGAGCAGTTCTTC. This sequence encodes CASRSGTSGGRTEQFF. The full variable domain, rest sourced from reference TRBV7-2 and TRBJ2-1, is GAGVSQSPSNKVTEKGKDVELRCDPISGHTALYWYRQSLGQGLEFLIYFQGNSAPDKSGLPSDRFSAERTGGSVSTLTIQRTQQEDSAVYLCASRSGTSGGRTEQFFGPGTRLTVL.

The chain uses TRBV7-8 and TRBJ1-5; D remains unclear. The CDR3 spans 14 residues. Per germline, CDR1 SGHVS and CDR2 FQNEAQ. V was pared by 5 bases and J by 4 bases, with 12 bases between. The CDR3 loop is CASSPMGLNQPQHF. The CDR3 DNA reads TGTGCCAGCAGCCCAATGGGTTTGAATCAGCCCCAGCATTTT.

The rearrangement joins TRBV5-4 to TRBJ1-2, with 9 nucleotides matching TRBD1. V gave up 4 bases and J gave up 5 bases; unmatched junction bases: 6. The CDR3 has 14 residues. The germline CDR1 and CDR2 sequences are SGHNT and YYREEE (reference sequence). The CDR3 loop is CASSPGTGRYGYTF. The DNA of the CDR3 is TGTGCCAGCAGCCCCGGGACAGGGAGATATGGCTACACCTTC.

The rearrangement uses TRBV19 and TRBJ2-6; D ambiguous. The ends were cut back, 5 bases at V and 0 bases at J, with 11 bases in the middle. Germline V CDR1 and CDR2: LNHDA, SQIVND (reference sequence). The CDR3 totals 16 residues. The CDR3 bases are TGTGCCAGTAGTGTACCACAGCTCTCTGGGGCCAACGTCCTGACTTTC. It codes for CASSVPQLSGANVLTF.

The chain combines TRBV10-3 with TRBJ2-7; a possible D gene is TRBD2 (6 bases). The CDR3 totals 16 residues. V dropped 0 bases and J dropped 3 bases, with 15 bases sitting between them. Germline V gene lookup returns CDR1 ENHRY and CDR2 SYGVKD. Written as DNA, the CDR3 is TGTGCCATCAGTGAGTCTGCGGGAAACAGAGTCTACGAGCAGTACTTC. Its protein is CAISESAGNRVYEQYF.

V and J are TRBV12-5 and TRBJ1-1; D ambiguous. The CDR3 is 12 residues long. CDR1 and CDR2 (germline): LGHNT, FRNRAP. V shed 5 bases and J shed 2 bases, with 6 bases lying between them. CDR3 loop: CASGGSNTEAFF. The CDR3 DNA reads TGTGCTAGTGGTGGTTCAAACACTGAAGCTTTCTTT. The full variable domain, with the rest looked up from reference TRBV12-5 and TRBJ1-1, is DARVTQTPRHKVTEMGQEVTMRCQPILGHNTVFWYRQTMMQGLELLAYFRNRAPLDDSGMPKDRFSAEMPDATLATLKIQPSEPRDSAVYFCASGGSNTEAFFGQGTRLTVV.

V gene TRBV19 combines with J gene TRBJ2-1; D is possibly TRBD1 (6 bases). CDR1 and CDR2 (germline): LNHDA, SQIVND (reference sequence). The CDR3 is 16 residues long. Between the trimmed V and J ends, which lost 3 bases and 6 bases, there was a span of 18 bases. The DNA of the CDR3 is TGTGCCAGTAGTATTCACAGGGCCGTCGATGGCAATGAGCAGTTCTTC. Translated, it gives CASSIHRAVDGNEQFF.

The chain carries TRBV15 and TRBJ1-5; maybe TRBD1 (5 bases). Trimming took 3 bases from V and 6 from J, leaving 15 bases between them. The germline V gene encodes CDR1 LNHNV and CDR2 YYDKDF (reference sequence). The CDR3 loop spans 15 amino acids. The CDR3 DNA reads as TGTGCCACCAGCAGGATGGGGGAGGGAGGTCAGCCCCAGCATTTT. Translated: CATSRMGEGGQPQHF.

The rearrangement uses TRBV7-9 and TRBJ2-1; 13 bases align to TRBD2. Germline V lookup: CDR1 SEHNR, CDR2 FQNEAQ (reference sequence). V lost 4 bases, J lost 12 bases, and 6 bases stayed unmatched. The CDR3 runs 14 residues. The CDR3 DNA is TGTGCCAGCAGCTCTACACTAGCGGGGGGGCTGCAGTTCTTC. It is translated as CASSSTLAGGLQFF.

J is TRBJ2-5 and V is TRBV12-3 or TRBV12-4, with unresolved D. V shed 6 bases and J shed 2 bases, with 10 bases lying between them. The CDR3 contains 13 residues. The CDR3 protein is CASSSPQQETQYF. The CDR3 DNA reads TGTGCCAGCAGCTCGCCGCAGCAAGAGACCCAGTACTTC.

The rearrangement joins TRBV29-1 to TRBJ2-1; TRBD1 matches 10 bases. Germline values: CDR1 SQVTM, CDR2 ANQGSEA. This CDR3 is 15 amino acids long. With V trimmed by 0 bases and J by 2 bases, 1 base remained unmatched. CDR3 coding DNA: TGCAGCGTTGAAGACGGACAGGGGGCCTACAATGAGCAGTTCTTC. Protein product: CSVEDGQGAYNEQFF.

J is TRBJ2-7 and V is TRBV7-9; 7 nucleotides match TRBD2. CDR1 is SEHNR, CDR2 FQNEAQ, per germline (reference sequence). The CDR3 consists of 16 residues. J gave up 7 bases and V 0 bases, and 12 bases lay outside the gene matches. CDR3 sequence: CASSLALTSWEEEQYF. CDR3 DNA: TGTGCCAGCAGCTTAGCCCTGACTAGCTGGGAGGAAGAGCAGTACTTC.

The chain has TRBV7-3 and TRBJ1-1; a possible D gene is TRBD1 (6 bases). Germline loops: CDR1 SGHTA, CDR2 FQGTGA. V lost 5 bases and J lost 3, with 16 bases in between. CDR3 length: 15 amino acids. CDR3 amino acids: CASSSSGRGDTEAFF. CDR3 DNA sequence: TGTGCCAGCAGCAGTTCAGGGAGGGGGGACACTGAAGCTTTCTTT. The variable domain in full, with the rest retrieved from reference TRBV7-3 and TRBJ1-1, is GAGVSQTPSNKVTEKGKYVELRCDPISGHTALYWYRQSLGQGPEFLIYFQGTGAADDSGLPNDRFFAVRPEGSVSTLKIQRTERGDSAVYLCASSSSGRGDTEAFFGQGTRLTVV.

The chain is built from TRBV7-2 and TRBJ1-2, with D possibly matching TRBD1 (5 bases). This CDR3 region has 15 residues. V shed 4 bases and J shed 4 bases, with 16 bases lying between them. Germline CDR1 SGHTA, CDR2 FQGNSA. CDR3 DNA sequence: TGTGCCAGCAGCTCCGGGGGATCCAACCTCTATGGCTACACCTTC. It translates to CASSSGGSNLYGYTF. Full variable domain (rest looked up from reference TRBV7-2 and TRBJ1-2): GAGVSQSPSNKVTEKGKDVELRCDPISGHTALYWYRQSLGQGLEFLIYFQGNSAPDKSGLPSDRFSAERTGGSVSTLTIQRTQQEDSAVYLCASSSGGSNLYGYTFGSGTRLTVV.

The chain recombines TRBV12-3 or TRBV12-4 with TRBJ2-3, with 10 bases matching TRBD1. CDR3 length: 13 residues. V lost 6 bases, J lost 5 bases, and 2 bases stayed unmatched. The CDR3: CASRGTGVDTQYF. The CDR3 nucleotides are TGTGCCAGCAGGGGGACAGGGGTAGATACGCAGTATTTT.

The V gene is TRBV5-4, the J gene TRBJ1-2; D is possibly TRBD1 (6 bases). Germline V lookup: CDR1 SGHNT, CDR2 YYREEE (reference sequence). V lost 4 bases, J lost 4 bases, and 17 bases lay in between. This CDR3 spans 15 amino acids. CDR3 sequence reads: CASSTSLGATYGYTF. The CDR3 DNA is TGTGCCAGCAGCACTTCACTGGGGGCGACCTATGGCTACACCTTC.